The present T cell receptor (beta chain) was sequenced within a study of blood T cell repertoires in COVID-19. V was trimmed by 0 bases and J by 1 base, leaving 10 bases between them. The CDR3 spans 16 residues. Germline V CDR1 and CDR2: LNHNV, YYDKDF (reference sequence). Using immunoSEQ multiplex PCR, the repertoire was profiled, and TCRdb retains in-frame clones only, with some absent. The sample yields over 10,000 clones, just over 85% seen once. The origin of this receptor is a human donor in a cohort sampled during active COVID-19. The rearrangement uses TRBV15 and TRBJ1-5; D not certain. The sample was peripheral blood. For the CDR3, the DNA is TGTGCCACCAGCAGAGATTTGGGGAGCAGCAATCAGCCCCAGCATTTT. This gives the protein CATSRDLGSSNQPQHF.